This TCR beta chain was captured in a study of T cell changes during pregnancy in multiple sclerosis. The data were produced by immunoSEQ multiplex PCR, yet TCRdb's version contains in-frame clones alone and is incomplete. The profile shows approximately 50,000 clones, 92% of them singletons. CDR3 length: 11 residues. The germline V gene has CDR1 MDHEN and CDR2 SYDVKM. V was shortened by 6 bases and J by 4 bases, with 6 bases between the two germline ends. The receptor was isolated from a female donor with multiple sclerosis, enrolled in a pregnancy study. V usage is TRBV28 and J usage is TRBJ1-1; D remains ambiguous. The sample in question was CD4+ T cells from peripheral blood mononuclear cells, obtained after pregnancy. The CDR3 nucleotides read TGTGCCAGCAGGGAGATCACTGAAGCTTTCTTT. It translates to CASREITEAFF.